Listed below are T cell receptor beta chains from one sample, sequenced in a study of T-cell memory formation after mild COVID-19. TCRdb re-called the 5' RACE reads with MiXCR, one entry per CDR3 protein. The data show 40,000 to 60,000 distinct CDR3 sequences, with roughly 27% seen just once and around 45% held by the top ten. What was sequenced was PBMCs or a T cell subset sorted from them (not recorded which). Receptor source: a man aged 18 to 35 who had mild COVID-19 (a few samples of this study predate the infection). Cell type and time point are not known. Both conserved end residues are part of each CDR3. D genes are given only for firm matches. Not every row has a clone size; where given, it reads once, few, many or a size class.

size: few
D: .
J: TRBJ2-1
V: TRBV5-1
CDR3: CASSLGRVGEQFF
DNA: TGCGCCAGCAGCTTGGGTAGGGTGGGCGAGCAGTTCTTC

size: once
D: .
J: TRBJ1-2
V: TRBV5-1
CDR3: CASSLAIGNYGYTF
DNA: TGCGCCAGCAGCTTGGCCATCGGCAACTATGGCTACACCTTC

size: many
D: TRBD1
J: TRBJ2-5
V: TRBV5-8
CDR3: CASRPKQGAKETQYF
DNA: TGTGCCAGCAGGCCTAAACAGGGGGCCAAAGAGACCCAGTACTTC

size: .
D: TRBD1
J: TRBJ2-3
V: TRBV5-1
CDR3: CASSGDRTDTQYF
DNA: TGCGCCAGCAGCGGGGACAGGACAGATACGCAGTATTTT

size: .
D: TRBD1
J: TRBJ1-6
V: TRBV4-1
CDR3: CASSQTRDRWNSPLHF
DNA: TGCGCCAGCAGCCAGACGAGGGACAGGTGGAATTCACCCCTCCACTTT

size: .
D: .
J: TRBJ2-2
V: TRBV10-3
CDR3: CAISEWDGSTGELFF
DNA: TGTGCCATCAGTGAATGGGACGGAAGCACCGGGGAGCTGTTTTTT

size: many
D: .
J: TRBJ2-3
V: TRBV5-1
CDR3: CASSPELGTDTQYF
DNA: TGCGCCAGCAGCCCCGAGCTAGGCACAGATACGCAGTATTTT

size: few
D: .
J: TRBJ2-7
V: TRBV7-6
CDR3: CASRSTHEQYF
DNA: TGTGCCAGCAGATCAACGCACGAGCAGTACTTC

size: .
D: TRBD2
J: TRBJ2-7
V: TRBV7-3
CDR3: CASSLESGDTYEQYF
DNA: TGTGCCAGCAGCTTGGAGAGCGGGGATACCTACGAGCAGTACTTC

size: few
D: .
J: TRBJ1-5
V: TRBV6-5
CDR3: CASMAGVRQPQHF
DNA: TGTGCCAGCATGGCAGGGGTGCGTCAGCCCCAGCATTTT

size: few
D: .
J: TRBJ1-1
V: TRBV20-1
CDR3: CSARYGVNTEAFF
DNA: TGCAGTGCTAGATATGGCGTGAACACTGAAGCTTTCTTT

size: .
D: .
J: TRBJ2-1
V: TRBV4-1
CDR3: CASSQDLADPSGFF
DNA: TGCGCCAGCAGCCAAGATCTGGCAGACCCCTCGGGGTTCTTC

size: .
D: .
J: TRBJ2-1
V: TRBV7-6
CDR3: CASSFDLRGQSYNEQFF
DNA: TGTGCCAGCAGCTTTGACCTCCGGGGCCAATCCTACAATGAGCAGTTCTTC

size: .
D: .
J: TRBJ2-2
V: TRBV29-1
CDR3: CSVGGFEGWSGELFF
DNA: TGCAGCGTTGGAGGGTTTGAAGGGTGGAGCGGGGAGCTGTTTTTT

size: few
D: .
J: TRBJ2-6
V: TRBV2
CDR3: CASGVAGANVLTF
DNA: TGTGCCAGCGGAGTAGCTGGGGCCAACGTCCTGACTTTC

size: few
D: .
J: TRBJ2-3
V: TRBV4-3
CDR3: CASSQEVSWRDTQYF
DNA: TGCGCCAGCAGCCAAGAGGTTAGTTGGCGGGATACGCAGTATTTT

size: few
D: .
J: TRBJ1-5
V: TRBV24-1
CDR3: CATSDDRVGLNQPQHF
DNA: TGTGCCACCAGTGATGACCGGGTGGGCCTCAATCAGCCCCAGCATTTT

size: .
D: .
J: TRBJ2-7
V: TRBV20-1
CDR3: CSARDSGYEQYF
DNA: TGCAGTGCTAGGGACTCAGGGTACGAGCAGTACTTC

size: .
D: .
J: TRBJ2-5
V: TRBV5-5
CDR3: CASSPNWAYQETQYF
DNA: TGTGCCAGCAGCCCCAATTGGGCTTACCAAGAGACCCAGTACTTC

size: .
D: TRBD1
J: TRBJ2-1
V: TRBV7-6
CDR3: CASSLAGTGGVNEQFF
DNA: TGTGCCAGCAGCCTTGCCGGGACAGGGGGCGTAAATGAGCAGTTCTTC

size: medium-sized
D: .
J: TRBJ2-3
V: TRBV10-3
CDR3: CAISESDTDTQYF
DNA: TGTGCCATCAGTGAGTCGGACACAGATACGCAGTATTTT

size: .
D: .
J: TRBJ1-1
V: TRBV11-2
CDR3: CASSYGSEEAFF
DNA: TGTGCCAGCAGCTACGGGTCGGAAGAAGCTTTCTTT

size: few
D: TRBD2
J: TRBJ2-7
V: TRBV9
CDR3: CASSVGSLAGGHNEQYF
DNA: TGTGCCAGCAGCGTGGGATCCCTAGCGGGGGGGCACAACGAGCAGTACTTC

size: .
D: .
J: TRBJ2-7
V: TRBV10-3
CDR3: CAISDGPYEQYF
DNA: TGTGCCATCTCCGATGGGCCCTACGAGCAGTACTTC

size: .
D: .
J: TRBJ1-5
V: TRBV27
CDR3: CASSSINGVGQPQHF
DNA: TGTGCCAGCAGTTCAATAAACGGGGTCGGGCAGCCCCAGCATTTT

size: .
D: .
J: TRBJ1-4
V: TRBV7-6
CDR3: CASSPRQFNEKLFF
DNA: TGTGCCAGCAGCCCCCGACAGTTTAATGAAAAACTGTTTTTT

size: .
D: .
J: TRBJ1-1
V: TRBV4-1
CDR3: CASSRQGRGGETEAFF
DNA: TGCGCCAGCAGCCGTCAAGGGCGTGGGGGAGAAACTGAAGCTTTCTTT

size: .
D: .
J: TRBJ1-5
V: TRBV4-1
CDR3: CASSQEYSPNQPQHF
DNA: TGCGCCAGCAGCCAAGAATACAGCCCGAATCAGCCCCAGCATTTT